This T cell receptor beta chain derives from a study of cytomegalovirus exposure and HLA in healthy donors. V shed 0 bases and J shed 4 bases, with 10 bases lying between them. In germline, CDR1 is LNHDA, CDR2 SQIVND (reference sequence). The CDR3 contains 14 residues. PCR used 60 Vbeta primers and 13 Jbeta primers. Sequencing was performed with immunoSEQ multiplex PCR; in TCRdb, only in-frame clones are kept and a portion is missing. The profile shows around 130,000 clones, about 80% of them singletons. In regard to this clone: Its target is unknown.

Study outcomes and limitations: Generally TCR sequences proved uncommon, though certain public TCRs appeared in numerous donors.

The TCR comes from a man younger than 40 in good health and CMV-seronegative. This chain joins TRBV19 and TRBJ2-7; a weak D match, TRBD1 (5 bases). The sample consisted of PBMCs. CDR3 sequence reads: CASSIDLGEYEQYF. The CDR3 nucleotides read TGTGCCAGTAGTATAGATCTAGGGGAATACGAGCAGTACTTC.